This T cell receptor (beta chain) was sequenced in a study of T cell responses to AZD1222 COVID-19 vaccine. Study-wide results and limits: Donor demographics were predominantly white British with a female majority; clonal diversity may be underestimated. Nearly half of unique spike-specific TCRs reportedly avoided B.1.351 and B.1.1.7 mutated regions. Vaccine-associated CD4 TCRs ranged over spike, dominating at 160-218 and 743-854. It was only a handful of AZD1222 recipients who were seropositive at baseline.

A note on this clone: Its antigen is unidentified.

Libraries were prepared by immunoSEQ multiplex PCR; TCRdb keeps only in-frame clonotypes and omits some of them. The top ten hold approximately 5.9% of the sample, which has roughly 150,000 clones, 90% seen once. Germline V gene sequence: CDR1 KGHSH, CDR2 LQKENI. Trimming stripped 4 bases from V and 5 bases from J, with 20 bases between. The CDR3 is 17 amino acids. The sequencing here drew on peripheral blood, taken 28 days after the second AZD1222 dose. The genes are TRBV18 and TRBJ2-2, with D perhaps TRBD2 (6 bases). The clonotype comes from an adult who received the AZD1222 COVID-19 vaccine. Here the CDR3 reads CASSRLDMRGSTGELFF. CDR3 sequence (DNA): TGTGCCAGCTCACGACTAGACATGAGAGGGAGTACCGGGGAGCTGTTTTTT. Full variable domain (remainder filled in from reference TRBV18 and TRBJ2-2): NAGVMQNPRHLVRRRGQEARLRCSPMKGHSHVYWYRQLPEEGLKFMVYLQKENIIDESGMPKERFSAEFPKEGPSILRIQQVVRGDSAAYFCASSRLDMRGSTGELFFGEGSRLTVL.